Included here is one T cell receptor beta chain sequence, with context. Its antigen is unknown. This sample is part of a study of T cell responses to AZD1222 COVID-19 vaccine. Overall study findings and caveats: In all cases, repertoires were sampled only after the peak T cell response.

Germline lookup yields CDR1 SGHTS and CDR2 YDEGEE. The CDR3 spans 13 residues. V shed 0 bases and J shed 5 bases, with 8 bases lying between them. TCRdb's copy holds only in-frame clones and misses some; the assay was immunoSEQ multiplex PCR. The profile shows some 150,000 clones, roughly nine tenths of them singletons. The sample was peripheral blood, taken on day 0 of AZD1222 vaccination. This receptor was obtained from an adult in good health. The genes are TRBV5-8 and TRBJ1-1; D unclear. CDR3 bases: TGTGCCAGCAGCTTGGCGTGGGGTACTGAAGCTTTCTTT. This encodes CASSLAWGTEAFF.